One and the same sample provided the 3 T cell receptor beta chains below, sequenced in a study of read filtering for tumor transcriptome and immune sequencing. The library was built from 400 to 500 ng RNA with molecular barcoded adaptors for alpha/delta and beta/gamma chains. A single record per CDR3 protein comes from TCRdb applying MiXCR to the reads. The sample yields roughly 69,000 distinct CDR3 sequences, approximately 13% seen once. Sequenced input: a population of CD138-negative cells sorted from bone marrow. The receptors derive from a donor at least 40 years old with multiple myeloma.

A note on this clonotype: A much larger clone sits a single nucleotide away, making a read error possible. DNA for the CDR3: TGCGTCAGCAGCCAAGAGGCTAGCGGAGCTACCTACGAGCAGTACTTC. This encodes CVSSQEASGATYEQYF. The genes are TRBV4-1 and TRBJ2-7; 7 nucleotides agree with TRBD2. CDR1 and CDR2 from the germline V gene are MGHRA and YSYEKL. The CDR3 is made up of 16 amino acids.

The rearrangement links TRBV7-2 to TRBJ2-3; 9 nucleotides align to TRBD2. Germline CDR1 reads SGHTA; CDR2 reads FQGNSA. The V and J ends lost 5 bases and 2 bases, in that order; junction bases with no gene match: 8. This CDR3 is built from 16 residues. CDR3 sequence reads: CASSRTLAGFTDTQYF. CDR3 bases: TGTGCCAGCAGCAGAACCCTAGCGGGGTTCACAGATACGCAGTATTTT.

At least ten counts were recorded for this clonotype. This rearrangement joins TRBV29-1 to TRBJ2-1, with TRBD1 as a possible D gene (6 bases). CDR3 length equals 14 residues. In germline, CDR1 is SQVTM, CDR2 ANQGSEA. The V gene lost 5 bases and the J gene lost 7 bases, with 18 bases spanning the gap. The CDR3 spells CSVKGEGQINEQFF. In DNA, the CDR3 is TGCAGCGTTAAGGGTGAGGGACAAATAAATGAGCAGTTCTTC.